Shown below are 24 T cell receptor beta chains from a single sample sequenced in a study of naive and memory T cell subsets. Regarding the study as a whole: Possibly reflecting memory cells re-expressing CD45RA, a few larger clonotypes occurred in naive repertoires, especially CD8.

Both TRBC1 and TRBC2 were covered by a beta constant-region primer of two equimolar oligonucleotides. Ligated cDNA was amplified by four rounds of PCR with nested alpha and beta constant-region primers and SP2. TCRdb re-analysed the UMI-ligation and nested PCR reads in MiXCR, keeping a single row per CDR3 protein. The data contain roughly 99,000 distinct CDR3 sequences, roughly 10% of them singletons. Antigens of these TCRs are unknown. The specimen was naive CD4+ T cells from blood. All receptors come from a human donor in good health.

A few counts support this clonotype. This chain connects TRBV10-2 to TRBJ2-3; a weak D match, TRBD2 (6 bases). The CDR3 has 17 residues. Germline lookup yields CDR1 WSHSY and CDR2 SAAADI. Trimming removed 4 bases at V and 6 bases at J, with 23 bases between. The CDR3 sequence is CASSVPRMGSGGDTQYF. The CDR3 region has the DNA TGCGCCAGCAGTGTCCCCCGGATGGGGTCTGGGGGGGATACGCAGTATTTT.

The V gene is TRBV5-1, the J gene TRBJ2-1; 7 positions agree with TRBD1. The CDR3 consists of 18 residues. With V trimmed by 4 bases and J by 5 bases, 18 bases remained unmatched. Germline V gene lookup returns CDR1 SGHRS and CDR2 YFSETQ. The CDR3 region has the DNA TGCGCCAGCAGCGCCCGTTCCAGGGGGAAACTTGTAAACAATGAGCAGTTCTTC. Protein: CASSARSRGKLVNNEQFF. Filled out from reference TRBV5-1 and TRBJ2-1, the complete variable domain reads KAGVTQTPRYLIKTRGQQVTLSCSPISGHRSVSWYQQTPGQGLQFLFEYFSETQRNKGNFPGRFSGRQFSNSRSEMNVSTLELGDSALYLCASSARSRGKLVNNEQFFGPGTRLTVL.

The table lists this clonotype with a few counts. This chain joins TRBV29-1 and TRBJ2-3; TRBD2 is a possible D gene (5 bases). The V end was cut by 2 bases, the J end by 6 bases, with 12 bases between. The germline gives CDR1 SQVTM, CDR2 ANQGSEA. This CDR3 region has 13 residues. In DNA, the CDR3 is TGCAGCGTTGAATGGGGAGTGGGCGATACGCAGTATTTT. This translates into CSVEWGVGDTQYF.

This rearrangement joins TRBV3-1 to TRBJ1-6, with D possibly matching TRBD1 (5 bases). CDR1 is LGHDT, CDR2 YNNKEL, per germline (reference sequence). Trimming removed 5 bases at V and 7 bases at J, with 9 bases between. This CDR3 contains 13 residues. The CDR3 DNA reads TGTGCCAGCAGCACCCGACAGAATTCACCCCTCCACTTT. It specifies CASSTRQNSPLHF.

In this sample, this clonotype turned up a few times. The CDR3 nucleotides are TGTGCCAGCATTCCAGGGGTGACTAACTATGGCTACACCTTC. This codes for CASIPGVTNYGYTF. V usage is TRBV2 and J usage is TRBJ1-2, with D tentatively TRBD1 (6 bases). The V end lost 7 bases, the J end lost 0 bases, and 12 bases lay between the germline ends. Germline CDR1 is SNHLY and CDR2 is FYNNEI. The CDR3 length is 14 residues.

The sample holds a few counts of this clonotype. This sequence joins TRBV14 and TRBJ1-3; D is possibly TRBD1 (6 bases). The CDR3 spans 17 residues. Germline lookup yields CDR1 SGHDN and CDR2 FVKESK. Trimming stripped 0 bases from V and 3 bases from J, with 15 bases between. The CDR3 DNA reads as TGTGCCAGCAGCCAAGATTTCCTCGGGGGCCGTGGAAACACCATATATTTT. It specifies CASSQDFLGGRGNTIYF.

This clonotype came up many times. For the CDR3, the DNA is TGCAGTATGGGACAGTCGAACACTGAAGCTTTCTTT. Its translation is CSMGQSNTEAFF. The chain employs TRBV20-1 and TRBJ1-1; 7 bases fit TRBD1. The CDR3 has 12 amino acids. Germline V gene sequence: CDR1 DFQATT, CDR2 SNEGSKA (reference sequence). The V and J ends lost 8 bases and 1 base, in that order; junction bases with no gene match: 4.

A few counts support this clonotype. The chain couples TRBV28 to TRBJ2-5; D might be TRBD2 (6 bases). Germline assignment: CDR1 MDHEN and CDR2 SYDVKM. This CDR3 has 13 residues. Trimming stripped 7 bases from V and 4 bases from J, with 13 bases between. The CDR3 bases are TGTGCCAGCAAAAACGGGGGAGGAGAGACCCAGTACTTC. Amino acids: CASKNGGGETQYF.

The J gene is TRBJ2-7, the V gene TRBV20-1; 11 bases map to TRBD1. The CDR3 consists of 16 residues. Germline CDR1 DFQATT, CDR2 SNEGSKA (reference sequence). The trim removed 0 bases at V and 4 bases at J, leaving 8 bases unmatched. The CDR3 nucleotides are TGCAGTGCTAGAGAGTTCCGGACAGGGGGCGTTTACGAGCAGTACTTC. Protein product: CSAREFRTGGVYEQYF.

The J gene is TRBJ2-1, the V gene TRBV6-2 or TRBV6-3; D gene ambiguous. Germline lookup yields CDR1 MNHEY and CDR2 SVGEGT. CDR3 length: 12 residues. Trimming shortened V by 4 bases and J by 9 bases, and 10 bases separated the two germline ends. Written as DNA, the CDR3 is TGTGCCAGCAGTTCATACAAGAGTGAGCAGTTCTTC. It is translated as CASSSYKSEQFF.

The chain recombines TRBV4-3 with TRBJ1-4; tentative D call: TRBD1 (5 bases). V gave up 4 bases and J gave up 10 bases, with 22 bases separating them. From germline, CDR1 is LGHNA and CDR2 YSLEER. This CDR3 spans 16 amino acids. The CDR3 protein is CASSPHARARGGKLFF. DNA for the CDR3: TGCGCCAGCAGCCCCCATGCCAGGGCGCGGGGGGGAAAACTGTTTTTT.

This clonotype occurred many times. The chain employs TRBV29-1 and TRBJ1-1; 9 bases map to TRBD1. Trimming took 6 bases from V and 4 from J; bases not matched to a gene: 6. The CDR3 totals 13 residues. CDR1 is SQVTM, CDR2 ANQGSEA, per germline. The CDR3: CSVGTGFGTEAFF. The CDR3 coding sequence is TGCAGCGTAGGGACAGGGTTTGGCACTGAAGCTTTCTTT.

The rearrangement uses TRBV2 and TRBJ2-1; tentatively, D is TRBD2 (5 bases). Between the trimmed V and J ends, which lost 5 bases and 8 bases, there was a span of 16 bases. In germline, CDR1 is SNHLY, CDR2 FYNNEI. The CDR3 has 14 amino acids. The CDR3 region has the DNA TGTGCCAGCAGTCGAGACACCGCGGGCTATGAGCAGTTCTTC. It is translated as CASSRDTAGYEQFF.

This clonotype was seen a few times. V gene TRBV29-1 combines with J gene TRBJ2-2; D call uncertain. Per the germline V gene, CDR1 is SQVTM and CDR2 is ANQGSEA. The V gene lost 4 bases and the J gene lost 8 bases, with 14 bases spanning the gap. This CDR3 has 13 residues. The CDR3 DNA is TGCAGCGTTGGGCCCTTAAGGACGGGGGAGCTGTTTTTT. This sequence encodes CSVGPLRTGELFF.

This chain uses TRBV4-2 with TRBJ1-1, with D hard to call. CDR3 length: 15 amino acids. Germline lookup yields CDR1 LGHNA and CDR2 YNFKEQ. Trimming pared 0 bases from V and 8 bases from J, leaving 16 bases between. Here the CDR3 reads CASSQDSFGSAEAFF. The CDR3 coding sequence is TGTGCCAGCAGCCAAGATAGCTTCGGTTCGGCGGAAGCTTTCTTT.

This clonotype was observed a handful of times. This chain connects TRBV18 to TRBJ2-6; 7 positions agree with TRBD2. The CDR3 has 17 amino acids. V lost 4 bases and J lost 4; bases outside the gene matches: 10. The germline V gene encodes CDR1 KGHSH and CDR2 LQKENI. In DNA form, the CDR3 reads TGTGCCAGCTCACAGCCTTGGGGAGGGGACGGGGCCAACGTCCTGACTTTC. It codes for CASSQPWGGDGANVLTF.

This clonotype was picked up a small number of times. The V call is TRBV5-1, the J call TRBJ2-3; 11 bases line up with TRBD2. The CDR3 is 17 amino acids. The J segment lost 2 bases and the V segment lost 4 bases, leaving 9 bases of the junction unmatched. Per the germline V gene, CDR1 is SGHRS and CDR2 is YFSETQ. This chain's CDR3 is CASSGGRTSGLTDTQYF. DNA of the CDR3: TGCGCCAGCAGCGGAGGGAGGACTAGCGGGCTCACAGATACGCAGTATTTT.

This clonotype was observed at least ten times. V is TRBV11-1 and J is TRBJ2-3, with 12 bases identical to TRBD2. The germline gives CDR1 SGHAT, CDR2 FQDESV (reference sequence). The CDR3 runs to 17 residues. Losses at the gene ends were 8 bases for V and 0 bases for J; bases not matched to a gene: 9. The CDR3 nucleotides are TGTGCCAGCTTTCGACTAGCGGGGGTTACTAGCACAGATACGCAGTATTTT. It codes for CASFRLAGVTSTDTQYF. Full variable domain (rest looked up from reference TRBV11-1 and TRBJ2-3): EAEVAQSPRYKITEKSQAVAFWCDPISGHATLYWYRQILGQGPELLVQFQDESVVDDSQLPKDRFSAERLKGVDSTLKIQPAELGDSAMYLCASFRLAGVTSTDTQYFGPGTRLTVL.

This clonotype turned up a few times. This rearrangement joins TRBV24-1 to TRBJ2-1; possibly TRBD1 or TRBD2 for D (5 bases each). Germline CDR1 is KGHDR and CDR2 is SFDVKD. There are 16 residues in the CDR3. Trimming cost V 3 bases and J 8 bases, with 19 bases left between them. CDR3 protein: CATSDQTTKRGDEQFF. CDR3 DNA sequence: TGTGCCACCAGTGATCAAACCACCAAGAGAGGGGATGAGCAGTTCTTC.

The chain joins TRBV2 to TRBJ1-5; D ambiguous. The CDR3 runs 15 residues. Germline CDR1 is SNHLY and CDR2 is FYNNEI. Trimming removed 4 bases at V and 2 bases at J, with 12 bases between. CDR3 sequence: CASSVRLQGNQPQHF. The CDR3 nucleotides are TGTGCCAGCAGTGTTAGGCTTCAGGGCAATCAGCCCCAGCATTTT.

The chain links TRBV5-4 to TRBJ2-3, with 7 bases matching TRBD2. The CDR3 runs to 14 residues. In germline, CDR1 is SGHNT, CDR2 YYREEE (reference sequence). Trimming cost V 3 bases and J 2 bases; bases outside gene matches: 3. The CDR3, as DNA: TGTGCCAGCAGCTCCGGACTAGTCACAGATACGCAGTATTTT. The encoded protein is CASSSGLVTDTQYF.

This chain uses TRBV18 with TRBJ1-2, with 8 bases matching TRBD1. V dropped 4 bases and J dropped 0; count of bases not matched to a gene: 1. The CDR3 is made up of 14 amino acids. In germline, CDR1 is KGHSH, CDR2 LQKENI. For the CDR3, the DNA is TGTGCCAGCTCACTACAGGGGGCTAACTATGGCTACACCTTC. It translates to CASSLQGANYGYTF.

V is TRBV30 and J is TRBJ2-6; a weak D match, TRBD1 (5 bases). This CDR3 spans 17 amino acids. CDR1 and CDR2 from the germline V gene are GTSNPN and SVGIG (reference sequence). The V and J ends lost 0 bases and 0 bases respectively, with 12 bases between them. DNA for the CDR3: TGTGCCTGGAGTGTACGGCGTGACAGCTCTGGGGCCAACGTCCTGACTTTC. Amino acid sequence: CAWSVRRDSSGANVLTF.

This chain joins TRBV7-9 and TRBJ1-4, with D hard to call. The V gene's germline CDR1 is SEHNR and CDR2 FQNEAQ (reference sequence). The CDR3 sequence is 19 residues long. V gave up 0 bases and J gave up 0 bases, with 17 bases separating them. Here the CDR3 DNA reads TGTGCCAGCAGCTTAGCGGCTCGGAGAAAAGACGCAACTAATGAAAAACTGTTTTTT. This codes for CASSLAARRKDATNEKLFF.